The clone carrying this TCR beta chain was picked up many times. With V trimmed by 2 bases and J by 5 bases, 8 bases remained unmatched. The length of the CDR3 is 15 residues. Building the TCR beta libraries relied on iRepertoire HTBI primers, and CDR3 regions underwent Arm-PCR. From the multiplex PCR reads, TCRdb called clonotypes with MiXCR, one entry per CDR3 protein. The table lists some 460,000 distinct CDR3 sequences, around 16% of them singletons. Time point described: newly diagnosed GD, antithyroid drugs for less than 3 months. RNA from PBMCs was the source of the TCR library. The data were obtained in a study of regulatory T cells in long-lasting Graves disease. This sample also appeared in a second study, on T cells in Graves' hyperthyroidism and ophthalmopathy.

This material consisted of peripheral blood mononuclear cells (PBMCs), taken at new diagnosis, from a patient treated with antithyroid drugs. The V and J genes are TRBV12-3 or TRBV12-4 and TRBJ2-5, with 7 bases lining up with TRBD2. The TCR was taken from a man aged 35 to 55 with Graves disease. The CDR3 here is CASSLRLRGDETQYF. The CDR3 DNA sequence: TGTGCCAGCAGTTTACGTCTCCGGGGGGATGAGACCCAGTACTTC.